The T cell receptor beta chain under discussion was sequenced for a study of blood T cell repertoires in COVID-19. Background on the study: Donors in the United States, Italy and Spain gave samples during acute or convalescent COVID-19.

This clone was recorded only once. CDR1 and CDR2 (germline): MNHEY, SVGAGI. The CDR3 length is 14 residues. Trimming at V came to 6 bases and at J to 2 bases, leaving 5 bases not matched to a gene. Authors' analysis steps: Estimated nucleated cell counts came from reference gene primer amplification. Clones were sequenced by immunoSEQ multiplex PCR, and TCRdb holds only the in-frame ones, with some missing. The DNA was the basis for D and trimming; V, J and clone size are from that table. The sample contains 100,000 to 150,000 clones, about 88% of which appear only once. This sequence joins TRBV6-5 and TRBJ2-3; 7 bases match TRBD2. The clonotype comes from a woman of 80 years or more with acute or convalescent COVID-19. The sample consisted of peripheral blood. The CDR3 is CASSRRGDTDTQYF. Written as DNA, the CDR3 is TGTGCCAGCAGCCGACGGGGGGACACAGATACGCAGTATTTT.